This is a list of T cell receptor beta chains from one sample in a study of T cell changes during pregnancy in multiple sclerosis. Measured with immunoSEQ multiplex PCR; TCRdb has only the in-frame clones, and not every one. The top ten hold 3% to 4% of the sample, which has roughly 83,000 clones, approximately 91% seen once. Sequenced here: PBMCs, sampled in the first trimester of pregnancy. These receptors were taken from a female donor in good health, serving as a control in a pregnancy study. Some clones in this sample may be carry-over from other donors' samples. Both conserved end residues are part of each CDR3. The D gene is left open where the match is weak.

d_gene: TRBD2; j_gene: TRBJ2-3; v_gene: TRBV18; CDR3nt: TGTGCCAGCTCACCCGGACTAGCGGGAGGGCTGACAGATACGCAGTATTTT; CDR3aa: CASSPGLAGGLTDTQYF
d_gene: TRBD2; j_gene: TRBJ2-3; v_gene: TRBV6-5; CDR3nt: TGTGCCAGCAGCGGGACTAGCGGGAGACGTACGCAGTATTTT; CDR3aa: CASSGTSGRRTQYF
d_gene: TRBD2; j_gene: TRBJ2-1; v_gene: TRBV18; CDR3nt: TGTGCCAGCTCACCACCGCTCACAGCGGGGGTCAACAATGAGCAGTTCTTC; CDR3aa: CASSPPLTAGVNNEQFF
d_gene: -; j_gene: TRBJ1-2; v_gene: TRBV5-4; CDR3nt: TGTGCCAGCAGCTTCTCGACAGGTGGCTACACCTTC; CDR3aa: CASSFSTGGYTF
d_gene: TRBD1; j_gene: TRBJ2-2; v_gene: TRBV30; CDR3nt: TGTGCCTGGAGTTCAGGGGGCTCCGGGGAGCTGTTTTTT; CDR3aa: CAWSSGGSGELFF
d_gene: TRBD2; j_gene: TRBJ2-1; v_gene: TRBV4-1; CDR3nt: TGCGCCAGCAGCCAACGACTAGCGGGAGGACGGAATGAGCAGTTCTTC; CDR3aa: CASSQRLAGGRNEQFF
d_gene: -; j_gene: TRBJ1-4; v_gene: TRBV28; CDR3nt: TGTGCCATCTGGGGGGGAGTGGGTGAAAAACTGTTTTTT; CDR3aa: CAIWGGVGEKLFF
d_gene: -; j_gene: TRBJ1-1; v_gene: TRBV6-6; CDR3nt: TGTGCCAGCATTCCCAGTGTGAACACTGAAGCTTTCTTT; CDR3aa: CASIPSVNTEAFF
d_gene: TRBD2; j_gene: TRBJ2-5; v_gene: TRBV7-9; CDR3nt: TGTGCCAGCAGCTTAGAGCGGCGGGGGGAGACCCAGTACTTC; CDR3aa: CASSLERRGETQYF
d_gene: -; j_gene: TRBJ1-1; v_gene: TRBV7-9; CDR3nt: TGTGCCAGCAGCTCCGAGGGTCGAGAAGCTTTCTTT; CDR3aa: CASSSEGREAFF
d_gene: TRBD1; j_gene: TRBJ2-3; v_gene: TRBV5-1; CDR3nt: TGCGCCAGCAGCCCCGCCGGGACAGGGGTGCCAGATACGCAGTATTTT; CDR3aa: CASSPAGTGVPDTQYF